These T cell receptor beta chains were read from a single sample in a study of T cell repertoires in cytomegalovirus infection. TCRdb passed the reads through MiXCR, listing each CDR3 protein once. The sample has about 600,000 distinct CDR3 sequences; roughly 26% are singletons. Source material: CD8+ T cells from PBMCs. These receptors all come from a human donor in good health (CMV status not recorded). Some clones in this sample may be carry-over from other donors' samples. Each CDR3 is given with its conserved first and last residue. The order of the fields is clone size, J gene, CDR3 length, V gene, D gene, CDR3 DNA, CDR3 protein. The D gene is left open where the match is weak. Clone sizes are given selectively: once, few, many, or a class where the clone is expanded.

few	TRBJ2-1	13	TRBV11-1	-	TGTGCCAGCAGCTTAGCCGACGAACGGGAGCAGTTCTTC	CASSLADEREQFF
many	TRBJ2-1	15	TRBV7-2	-	TGTGCCAGCAGCTTCACTGCCTCTCCCTCATCTGAGCAGTTCTTC	CASSFTASPSSEQFF
-	TRBJ2-1	15	TRBV20-1	-	TGCAGTGCTAGAGATAGTCAGGGTATCTACAATGAGCAGTTCTTC	CSARDSQGIYNEQFF
many	TRBJ2-7	13	TRBV7-2	-	TGTGCCAGCAGCTTACGCAGGGCCCACGAGCAGTACTTC	CASSLRRAHEQYF
-	TRBJ1-1	15	TRBV6-2/TRBV6-3	-	TGTGCCAGCAGACTAGATTCTGATGGGGACACTGAAGCTTTCTTT	CASRLDSDGDTEAFF
-	TRBJ2-2	15	TRBV20-1	TRBD1	TGCAGTGCTAGAGATATGCAGGGGGACGCCGGGGAGCTGTTTTTT	CSARDMQGDAGELFF
few	TRBJ2-1	10	TRBV29-1	-	TGCAGCGTAACGACAGTTGAGCAGTTCTTC	CSVTTVEQFF
many	TRBJ2-3	15	TRBV7-6	-	TGTGCCAGCACCCTGCTACTAGCTAGCACAGATACGCAGTATTTT	CASTLLLASTDTQYF
-	TRBJ2-5	15	TRBV27	-	TGTGCCAGCAGGTTGGTAGGGGGGTCCCAAGAGACCCAGTACTTC	CASRLVGGSQETQYF
few	TRBJ2-5	16	TRBV14	TRBD1	TGTGCCAGCAGCCAGCCTGACAGGGGCCCCCAAGAGACCCAGTACTTC	CASSQPDRGPQETQYF
-	TRBJ1-1	15	TRBV9	-	TGTGCCAGCAGCGTTTCCTTCGGGGGTACTGGTGAAGCTTTCTTT	CASSVSFGGTGEAFF
-	TRBJ1-2	13	TRBV20-1	TRBD1	TGCAGTGCTAGAGAATGGGACAGGGGTGGCTACACCTTC	CSAREWDRGGYTF
-	TRBJ2-1	14	TRBV20-1	-	TGCAGTGCTAGAGACCTTAGCTCCTACAATGAGCAGTTCTTC	CSARDLSSYNEQFF
-	TRBJ1-1	13	TRBV19	-	TGTGCCAGTAGTATAATAGTGAACACTGAAGCTTTCTTT	CASSIIVNTEAFF
-	TRBJ2-5	14	TRBV6-2/TRBV6-3	TRBD2	TGTGCCAGTTGGAGCGGGGGCTATCAAGAGACCCAGTACTTC	CASWSGGYQETQYF
many	TRBJ2-2	14	TRBV7-2	-	TGTGCCAGCAGCTTAGCTCCAAAACAGGGGGAGCTGTTTTTT	CASSLAPKQGELFF
few	TRBJ1-2	14	TRBV28	-	TGTGCCAGCAGTTTGCGGGGGCTAGGATATGGCTACACCTTC	CASSLRGLGYGYTF
few	TRBJ2-6	15	TRBV14	-	TGTGCCACCAGCAGACGGATCTCTGGGGCCAACGTCCTGACTTTC	CATSRRISGANVLTF
few	TRBJ1-1	14	TRBV7-8	-	TGTGCCAGCAGCTACCGCCACGACAGCACTGAAGCTTTCTTT	CASSYRHDSTEAFF
few	TRBJ2-2	15	TRBV6-2/TRBV6-3	TRBD2	TGTGCCAGCAGTTCTTCCCTTAGCGGGGGGGTGAAGCTGTTTTTT	CASSSSLSGGVKLFF
many	TRBJ2-1	12	TRBV7-6	-	TGTGCCAGCAGCTTATCAGACAATGAGCAGTTCTTC	CASSLSDNEQFF
few	TRBJ2-7	14	TRBV2	TRBD2	TGTGCCAGCATAAGGACTAGCGGGCTACCTGAGCAGTACTTC	CASIRTSGLPEQYF
-	TRBJ2-2	15	TRBV4-1	TRBD1	TGCGCCAGCAGCCCAAGACAGGGGGAGTTCGTGGAGCTGTTTTTT	CASSPRQGEFVELFF
many	TRBJ1-1	11	TRBV7-9	-	TGTGCCAGCAGAGCTCAGGGGGAAGCTTTCTTT	CASRAQGEAFF
few	TRBJ2-1	14	TRBV5-5	-	TGTGCCAGCAGCCGACCCCGAGGGATTCCTGAGCAGTTCTTC	CASSRPRGIPEQFF
-	TRBJ1-1	14	TRBV27	TRBD1	TGTGCCAGCAGTTTAGAGGGGGCTCACACTGAAGCTTTCTTT	CASSLEGAHTEAFF
-	TRBJ2-2	18	TRBV14	TRBD1	TGTGCCAGCAGCCGCTGGACCGGGACAGGGAGCGGTACCGGGGAGCTGTTTTTT	CASSRWTGTGSGTGELFF
few	TRBJ2-1	15	TRBV6-4	TRBD1	TGTGCCAGCAGTGTCGCCGGGACAGGGGTTAATGAGCAGTTCTTC	CASSVAGTGVNEQFF
-	TRBJ2-6	17	TRBV25-1	-	TGTGCCAGCAGTGGAGAAGTAGGAGGCTCTGGGGCCAACGTCCTGACTTTC	CASSGEVGGSGANVLTF
few	TRBJ2-3	13	TRBV24-1	-	TGTGCCACCAGTCCACCAGAATGGGATACGCAGTATTTT	CATSPPEWDTQYF
few	TRBJ1-5	16	TRBV2	-	TGTGCCAGCAGGGATACAAGGACAGACAGCAATCAGCCCCAGCATTTT	CASRDTRTDSNQPQHF
many	TRBJ1-1	14	TRBV12-3/TRBV12-4	-	TGTGCCAGCAGTTTTACACGGTCGAACACTGAAGCTTTCTTT	CASSFTRSNTEAFF
-	TRBJ2-2	15	TRBV19	-	TGTGCCAGTAGTATGGGATTAAGGGTCTCCGGGGAGCTGTTTTTT	CASSMGLRVSGELFF
-	TRBJ2-1	13	TRBV6-5	-	TGTGCCAGCAGTTACTCGACACGGCATGAGCAGTTCTTC	CASSYSTRHEQFF
-	TRBJ2-7	13	TRBV25-1	-	TGTGCCAGCAGTGAAAACCGGGCCTACGAGCAGTACTTC	CASSENRAYEQYF
few	TRBJ1-2	14	TRBV29-1	-	TGCAGCGTTGAAGTGGACACTTACAGCTATGGCTACACCTTC	CSVEVDTYSYGYTF
-	TRBJ2-5	18	TRBV6-6	-	TGTGCCAGCACCCCGTCCTCGCCGGGGGTCCCGGGGTTAGAGACCCAGTACTTC	CASTPSSPGVPGLETQYF
few	TRBJ1-5	16	TRBV28	TRBD1	TGTGCCAGCAGGTTAGAGGGACAGGGCATAAGTCAGCCCCAGCATTTT	CASRLEGQGISQPQHF
-	TRBJ2-5	15	TRBV6-1	-	TGTGCCAGCAGTCCCCCGGTGGGAGGATGGGAGACCCAGTACTTC	CASSPPVGGWETQYF
-	TRBJ2-3	13	TRBV29-1	TRBD1	TGCAGCGTACAGGGGAAACGGGCAGATACGCAGTATTTT	CSVQGKRADTQYF